This T cell receptor beta chain was sequenced in a study of regulatory T cells in long-lasting Graves disease. Time point reported: newly diagnosed GD, antithyroid drugs for less than 3 months. Researchers made the TCR library from RNA that was extracted from PBMCs. The CDR3 is 14 amino acids. V gave up 3 bases and J gave up 2 bases, with 5 bases separating them. The germline V gene has CDR1 MNHNS and CDR2 SASEGT. Relying on iRepertoire HTBI primers and Arm-PCR of CDR3 regions, the team built TCR beta libraries. TCRdb itself ran the multiplex PCR reads through MiXCR, one entry per CDR3 protein. The sample contains some 600,000 distinct CDR3 sequences, around 15% of which appear only once. This sample also belongs to another study, concerning T cells in Graves' hyperthyroidism and ophthalmopathy.

The input for sequencing was peripheral blood mononuclear cells (PBMCs), taken at new diagnosis, from a patient treated with antithyroid drugs. The chain couples TRBV6-1 to TRBJ2-6; D is unclear. This sequence was found in a young man with Graves disease. The CDR3 coding sequence is TGTGCCAGCAGTGAGAACGCTGGGGCCAACGTCCTGACTTTC. Amino acid sequence: CASSENAGANVLTF.